This passage covers 16 T cell receptor beta chains from one sample sequenced in a study of CD8+CD57+ T cells in acquired aplastic anemia. TCR beta VDJ and CDR3 profiles were obtained from a genomic DNA template. TCRdb called the reads again in MiXCR, with one record for every CDR3 protein. In the table there are 200,000 or so distinct CDR3 sequences, around 47% of which are singletons. The authors sequenced patients whose flow cytometry had shown CD8+CD57+ cell expansion. The sequencing input was sorted CD4+, CD8+, or CD8+CD57+ T cells (not recorded which) from PBMCs. The receptors stem from a human donor with aplastic anemia.

This sequence joins TRBV7-3 and TRBJ1-4; D is perhaps TRBD1 (5 bases). Per the germline V gene, CDR1 is SGHTA and CDR2 is FQGTGA. V lost 3 bases and J 6 bases, leaving 8 bases between the germline ends. The CDR3 has 13 amino acids. The CDR3 spells CASSLARDEKLFF. In DNA form, the CDR3 reads TGTGCCAGCAGCTTGGCCAGGGATGAAAAACTGTTTTTT.

Notes on this clonotype: A junction boundary mismatches the germline segment, possibly from a read error. The genes are TRBV7-9 and TRBJ2-7; D ambiguous. Per the germline V gene, CDR1 is SEHNR and CDR2 is FQNEAQ (reference sequence). This CDR3 has 13 amino acids. The CDR3 sequence is CAGSQAASYEQYF. For the CDR3, the DNA is TGTGCCGGCAGCCAAGCCGCCAGCTACGAGCAGTACTTC.

In this sample, this clonotype turned up many times. The V call is TRBV9, the J call TRBJ1-2; 7 bases fit TRBD1. Germline trimming cut 3 bases from V and 4 bases from J; bases unmatched to any gene: 6. This CDR3 is 14 amino acids long. Germline CDR1 is SGDLS and CDR2 is YYNGEE. The CDR3 loop reads CASSEGTVSYGYTF. The CDR3 bases are TGTGCCAGCAGCGAGGGGACAGTAAGCTATGGCTACACCTTC. Variable domain in full (rest from reference TRBV9 and TRBJ1-2): DSGVTQTPKHLITATGQRVTLRCSPRSGDLSVYWYQQSLDQGLQFLIQYYNGEERAKGNILERFSAQQFPDLHSELNLSSLELGDSALYFCASSEGTVSYGYTFGSGTRLTVV.

J is TRBJ1-5 and V is TRBV19; TRBD1 is a possible D gene (6 bases). Germline V lookup: CDR1 LNHDA, CDR2 SQIVND (reference sequence). The CDR3 has 13 residues. The V end was cut by 5 bases, the J end by 11 bases, with 16 bases between. CDR3 DNA sequence: TGTGCCAGTAGTGGACAGACCAGAACGGCCCAGCATTTT. Translation: CASSGQTRTAQHF.

There are many counts of this clonotype. CDR3 protein: CASSAMGGKQETQYF. The CDR3 DNA reads as TGTGCCAGCAGCGCCATGGGGGGTAAACAAGAGACCCAGTACTTC. The chain joins TRBV7-3 to TRBJ2-5; D possibly corresponds to TRBD2 (6 bases). The CDR3 contains 15 residues. V was clipped by 5 bases and J by 2 bases, with 15 bases between them. From germline, CDR1 is SGHTA and CDR2 FQGTGA.

Written as DNA, the CDR3 is TGCAGTGCCACCGGACAGGCGGTACCCGGGGAGCTGTTTTTT. It specifies CSATGQAVPGELFF. V is TRBV20-1 and J is TRBJ2-2; 7 bases fit TRBD1. CDR1 is DFQATT, CDR2 SNEGSKA, per germline (reference sequence). There are 14 residues in the CDR3. V lost 6 bases to trimming and J lost 6 bases; unmatched junction nucleotides: 10.

The gene calls are TRBV15 and TRBJ2-1, with a possible D match to TRBD1 (5 bases). The length of the CDR3 is 16 residues. The germline V and J ends were trimmed by 3 bases and 7 bases, with 19 bases remaining between them. Germline CDR1 LNHNV, CDR2 YYDKDF (reference sequence). The chain's CDR3 is CATSSSNVIQGNEQFF. CDR3 bases: TGTGCCACCAGCAGCTCCAATGTTATCCAGGGTAATGAGCAGTTCTTC.

This clonotype was recorded at least ten times. V and J are TRBV29-1 and TRBJ2-5; D could derive from TRBD1 or TRBD2 (5 bases each). V lost 1 base to trimming and J lost 2 bases, with 11 bases between them. Germline assignment: CDR1 SQVTM and CDR2 ANQGSEA. CDR3 length: 14 residues. The chain's CDR3 is CSVEGGPGQETQYF. CDR3 in DNA: TGCAGCGTTGAAGGCGGGCCAGGGCAAGAGACCCAGTACTTC.

The sample holds a few counts of this clonotype. The chain joins TRBV20-1 to TRBJ2-1, with D possibly being TRBD2 (5 bases). V was trimmed by 4 bases and J by 3 bases, leaving 13 bases between them. Germline V gene lookup returns CDR1 DFQATT and CDR2 SNEGSKA (reference sequence). The CDR3 loop spans 14 amino acids. The CDR3: CSAMLGEGYNEQFF. CDR3 nucleotide sequence: TGCAGTGCTATGTTGGGCGAGGGCTACAATGAGCAGTTCTTC.

This clonotype has more than one count but fewer than ten. A read error may explain this, as a much larger clone is one base away. The chain has TRBV4-3 and TRBJ2-1, with 9 bases matching TRBD1. Looked up from germline, CDR1 is LGHNA and CDR2 is YSLEER. This CDR3 comprises 16 residues. This chain's CDR3 is CTSSQVLDRGFDEQFF. The CDR3 DNA sequence: TGCACCAGCAGCCAAGTCCTGGACAGGGGTTTCGATGAGCAGTTCTTC.

This clonotype appeared many times. The chain has TRBV20-1 and TRBJ1-5, with 8 bases lining up with TRBD1. The junction had 10 bases not matched to a gene; V was cut back by 3 bases and J by 3 bases. The CDR3 consists of 16 residues. Germline CDR1 is DFQATT and CDR2 is SNEGSKA (reference sequence). Here the CDR3 reads CSARMSGQGYNQPQHF. The CDR3 coding sequence is TGCAGTGCTAGGATGTCCGGACAGGGTTACAATCAGCCCCAGCATTTT.

This clonotype was found many times. The genes are TRBV11-3 and TRBJ2-7; D gene unclear. The CDR3 contains 11 residues. Germline lookup yields CDR1 SGHNT and CDR2 YENEEA. Trimming stripped 4 bases from V and 2 bases from J, with 3 bases between. CDR3 DNA: TGTGCCAGCAGCTGGGCCTACGAGCAGTACTTC. Protein sequence: CASSWAYEQYF.

The rearrangement links TRBV24-1 to TRBJ2-5; 9 bases align to TRBD1. The germline CDR1 and CDR2 sequences are KGHDR and SFDVKD. The CDR3 covers 14 residues. The V and J ends lost 3 bases and 5 bases, in that order; junction bases with no gene match: 3. The CDR3 DNA reads TGTGCCACCAGTGATGGGACAGGGCGGGAGACCCAGTACTTC. Translation gives CATSDGTGRETQYF.

This clonotype occurred a few times. The rearrangement links TRBV24-1 to TRBJ2-3; D is uncertain. Germline assignment: CDR1 KGHDR and CDR2 SFDVKD. This CDR3 spans 15 amino acids. Between the trimmed V and J ends, which lost 8 bases and 0 bases, there was a span of 14 bases. CDR3 sequence reads: CATMAGSASTDTQYF. The CDR3 bases are TGTGCCACCATGGCTGGCAGTGCTAGCACAGATACGCAGTATTTT.

In its sample, this clonotype was seen a few times. This chain joins TRBV10-3 and TRBJ2-1; 11 bases are a match to TRBD1. The CDR3 covers 12 residues. Trimming took 10 bases from V and 9 from J; bases not matched to a gene: 5. Germline CDR1 reads ENHRY; CDR2 reads SYGVKD. CDR3 protein: CASGQGAGEQFF. In nucleotides, the CDR3 is TGTGCCAGCGGACAGGGGGCAGGTGAGCAGTTCTTC.

This clonotype was observed a few times. The chain recombines TRBV15 with TRBJ2-7; the D is unclear. The CDR3 is 12 residues long. V lost 8 bases to trimming and J lost 5 bases, with 13 bases between them. Germline CDR1 reads LNHNV; CDR2 reads YYDKDF (reference sequence). This CDR3 is CATGSTGDEQYF. The CDR3, as DNA: TGTGCCACCGGTAGTACGGGCGACGAGCAGTACTTC. Full variable domain (remainder filled in from reference TRBV15 and TRBJ2-7): DAMVIQNPRYQVTQFGKPVTLSCSQTLNHNVMYWYQQKSSQAPKLLFHYYDKDFNNEADTPDNFQSRRPNTSFCFLDIRSPGLGDTAMYLCATGSTGDEQYFGPGTRLTVT.